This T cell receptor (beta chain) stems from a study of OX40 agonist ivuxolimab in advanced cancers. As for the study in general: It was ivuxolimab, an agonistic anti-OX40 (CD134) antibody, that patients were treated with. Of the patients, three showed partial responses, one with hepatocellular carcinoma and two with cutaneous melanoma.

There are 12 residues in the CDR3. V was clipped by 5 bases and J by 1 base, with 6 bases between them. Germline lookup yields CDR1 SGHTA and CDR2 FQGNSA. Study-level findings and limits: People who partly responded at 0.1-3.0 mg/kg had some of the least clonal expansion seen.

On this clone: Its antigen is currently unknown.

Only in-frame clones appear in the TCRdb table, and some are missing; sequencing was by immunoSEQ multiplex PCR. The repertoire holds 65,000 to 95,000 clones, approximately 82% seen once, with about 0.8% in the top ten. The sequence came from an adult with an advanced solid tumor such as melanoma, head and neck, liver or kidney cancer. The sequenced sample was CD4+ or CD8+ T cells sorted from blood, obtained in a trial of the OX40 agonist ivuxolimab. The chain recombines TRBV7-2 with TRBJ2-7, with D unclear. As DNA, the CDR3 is TGTGCCAGCAGCACCGTATCCTACGAGCAGTACTTC. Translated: CASSTVSYEQYF.